Each of the 2 T cell receptor beta chains below was sequenced from the same sample in a study of beta chain features in type 1 diabetes. Every bit of the isolated RNA underwent reverse transcription, so sequencing read expressed TCRB transcripts. Only in-frame clones appear in the TCRdb table, and some are missing; sequencing was by immunoSEQ multiplex PCR. Of nearly 350,000 clones in the sample, 7.5% to 9% were seen once. Material for sequencing was central memory CD4+ T cells from blood. The receptors shown here come from a woman aged 18-35 years in good health.

This chain links TRBV7-3 with TRBJ2-1; TRBD2 is a possible D gene (6 bases). Trimming stripped 5 bases from V and 5 bases from J, with 25 bases between. Germline V gives CDR1 SGHTA, CDR2 FQGTGA. CDR3 size: 18 residues. The CDR3 region has the DNA TGTGCCAGCAGCCCCAAGCCCACCGGGACTCCGCCAAACAATGAGCAGTTCTTC. The encoded protein is CASSPKPTGTPPNNEQFF.

At least ten counts were recorded for this clone. V usage is TRBV2 and J usage is TRBJ2-1, with 8 positions matching TRBD2. The V gene end was trimmed by 6 bases and the J gene end by 4 bases; junction bases not matched to a gene: 17. The germline CDR1 and CDR2 sequences are SNHLY and FYNNEI. This CDR3 spans 18 amino acids. The CDR3 bases are TGTGCCAGCAGCCAAAGGCCTAGCGGGCGATCCAATTACAATGAGCAGTTCTTC. It codes for CASSQRPSGRSNYNEQFF. The complete variable domain, with remaining parts taken from reference TRBV2 and TRBJ2-1, reads EPEVTQTPSHQVTQMGQEVILRCVPISNHLYFYWYRQILGQKVEFLVSFYNNEISEKSEIFDDQFSVERPDGSNFTLKIRSTKLEDSAMYFCASSQRPSGRSNYNEQFFGPGTRLTVL.